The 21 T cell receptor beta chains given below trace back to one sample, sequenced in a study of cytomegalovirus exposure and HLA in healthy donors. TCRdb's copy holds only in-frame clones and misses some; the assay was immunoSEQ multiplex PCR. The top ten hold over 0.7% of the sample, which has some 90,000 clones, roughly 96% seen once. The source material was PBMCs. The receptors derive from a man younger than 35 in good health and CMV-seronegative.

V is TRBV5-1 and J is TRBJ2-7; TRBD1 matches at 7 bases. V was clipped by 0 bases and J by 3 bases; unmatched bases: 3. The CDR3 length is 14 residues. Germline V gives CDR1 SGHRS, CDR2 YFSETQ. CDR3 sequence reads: CASSLGGGDYEQYF. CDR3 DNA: TGCGCCAGCAGCTTGGGAGGGGGCGACTACGAGCAGTACTTC.

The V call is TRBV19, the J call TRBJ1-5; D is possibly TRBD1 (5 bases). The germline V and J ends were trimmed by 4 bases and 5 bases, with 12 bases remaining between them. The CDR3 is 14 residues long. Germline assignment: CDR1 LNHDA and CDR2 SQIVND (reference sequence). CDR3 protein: CASSTQGIDQPQHF. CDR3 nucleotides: TGTGCCAGTAGTACGCAGGGTATCGATCAGCCCCAGCATTTT.

CDR3 in DNA: TGTGCCAGCTCAGGACTAGCGGGGAATCAAGAGACCCAGTACTTC. Amino acids: CASSGLAGNQETQYF. V is TRBV18 and J is TRBJ2-5, with 12 bases that match TRBD2. V trimming: 5 bases; J trimming: 2 bases; junction bases outside the gene matches: 3. Per the germline V gene, CDR1 is KGHSH and CDR2 is LQKENI. The CDR3 covers 15 residues.

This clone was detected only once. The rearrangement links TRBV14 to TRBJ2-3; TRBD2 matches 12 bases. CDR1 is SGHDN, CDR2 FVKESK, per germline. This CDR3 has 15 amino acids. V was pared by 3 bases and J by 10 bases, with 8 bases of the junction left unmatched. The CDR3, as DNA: TGTGCCAGCAGCCAGACTAGCGGGAGTTTCGGTGCGCAGTATTTT. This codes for CASSQTSGSFGAQYF. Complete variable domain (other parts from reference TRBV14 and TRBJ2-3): EAGVTQFPSHSVIEKGQTVTLRCDPISGHDNLYWYRRVMGKEIKFLLHFVKESKQDESGMPNNRFLAERTGGTYSTLKVQPAELEDSGVYFCASSQTSGSFGAQYFGPGTRLTVL.

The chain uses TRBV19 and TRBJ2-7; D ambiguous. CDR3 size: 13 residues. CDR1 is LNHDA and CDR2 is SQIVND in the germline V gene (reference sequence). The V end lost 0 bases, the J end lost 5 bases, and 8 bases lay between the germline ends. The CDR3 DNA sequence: TGTGCCAGTAGTATAGATCTGGGCCACGAGCAGTACTTC. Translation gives CASSIDLGHEQYF.

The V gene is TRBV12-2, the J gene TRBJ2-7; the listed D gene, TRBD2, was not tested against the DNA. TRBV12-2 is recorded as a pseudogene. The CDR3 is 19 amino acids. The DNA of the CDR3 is TGTGCAAGTCGCTTAATAGTGAGACGGCGGGAGGCTGGGGTTGGCGAGCAGTACGTC. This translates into CASRLIVRRREAGVGEQYV.

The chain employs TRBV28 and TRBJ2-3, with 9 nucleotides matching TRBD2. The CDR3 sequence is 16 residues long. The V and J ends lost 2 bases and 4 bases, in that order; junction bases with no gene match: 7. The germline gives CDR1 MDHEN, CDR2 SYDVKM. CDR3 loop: CASSLQPGLAADTQYF. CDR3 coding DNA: TGTGCCAGCAGTTTACAACCGGGACTAGCAGCAGATACGCAGTATTTT.

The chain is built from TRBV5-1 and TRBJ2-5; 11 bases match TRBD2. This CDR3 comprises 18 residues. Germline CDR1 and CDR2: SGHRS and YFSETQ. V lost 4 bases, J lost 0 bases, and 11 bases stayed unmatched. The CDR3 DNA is TGCGCCAGCAGCACTTCCGGGACTAGCGGTTCGTACCAAGAGACCCAGTACTTC. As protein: CASSTSGTSGSYQETQYF.

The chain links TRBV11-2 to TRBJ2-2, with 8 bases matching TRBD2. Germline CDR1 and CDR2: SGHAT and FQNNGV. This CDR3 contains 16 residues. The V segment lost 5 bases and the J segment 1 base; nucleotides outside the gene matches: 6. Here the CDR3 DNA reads TGTGCCAGCAGCCCCAATCGGGGGGGGAACACCGGGGAGCTGTTTTTT. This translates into CASSPNRGGNTGELFF.

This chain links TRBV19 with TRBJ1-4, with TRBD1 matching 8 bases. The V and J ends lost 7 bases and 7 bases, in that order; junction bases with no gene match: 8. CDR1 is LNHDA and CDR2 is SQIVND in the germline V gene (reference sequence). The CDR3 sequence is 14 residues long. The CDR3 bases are TGTGCCAGTACAACAGGGGGGATAGGTGAAAAACTGTTTTTT. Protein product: CASTTGGIGEKLFF.

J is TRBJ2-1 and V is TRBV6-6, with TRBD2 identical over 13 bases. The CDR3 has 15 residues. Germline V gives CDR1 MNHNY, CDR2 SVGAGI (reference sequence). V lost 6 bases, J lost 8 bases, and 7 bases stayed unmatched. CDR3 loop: CASRLAGGPVYEQFF. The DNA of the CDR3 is TGTGCCAGCAGACTAGCGGGAGGGCCAGTCTATGAGCAGTTCTTC.

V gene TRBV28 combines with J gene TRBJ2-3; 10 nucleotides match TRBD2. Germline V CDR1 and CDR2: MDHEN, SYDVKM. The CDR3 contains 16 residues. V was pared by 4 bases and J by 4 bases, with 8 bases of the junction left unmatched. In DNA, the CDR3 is TGTGCCAGCAGTTCCCCTAGCGGGAGTGGAGCAGATACGCAGTATTTT. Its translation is CASSSPSGSGADTQYF.

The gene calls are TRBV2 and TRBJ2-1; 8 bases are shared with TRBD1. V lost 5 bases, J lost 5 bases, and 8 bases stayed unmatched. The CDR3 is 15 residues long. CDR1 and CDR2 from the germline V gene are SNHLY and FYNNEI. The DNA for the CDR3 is TGTGCCAGCAGTTCTGGGACAGGTTGGGACAATGAGCAGTTCTTC. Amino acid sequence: CASSSGTGWDNEQFF. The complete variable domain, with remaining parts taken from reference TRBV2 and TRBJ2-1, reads EPEVTQTPSHQVTQMGQEVILRCVPISNHLYFYWYRQILGQKVEFLVSFYNNEISEKSEIFDDQFSVERPDGSNFTLKIRSTKLEDSAMYFCASSSGTGWDNEQFFGPGTRLTVL.

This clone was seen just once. The CDR3 here is CASSFEGGRGGYTF. CDR3 nucleotides: TGTGCCAGCAGTTTTGAAGGGGGTCGTGGGGGCTACACCTTC. The V gene is TRBV28, the J gene TRBJ1-2, with TRBD1 as a possible D gene (6 bases). This CDR3 has 14 amino acids. Germline V gene lookup returns CDR1 MDHEN and CDR2 SYDVKM. Trimming took off 3 bases at V and 8 bases at J, with 16 bases between the two ends.

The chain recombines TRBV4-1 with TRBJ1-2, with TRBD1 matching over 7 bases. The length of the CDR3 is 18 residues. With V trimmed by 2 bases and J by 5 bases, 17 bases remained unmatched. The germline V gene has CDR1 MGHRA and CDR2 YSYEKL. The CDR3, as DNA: TGCGCCAGCAGCCAATCCCGACCCGGGACAGCGAACAATTATGGCTACACCTTC. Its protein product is CASSQSRPGTANNYGYTF.

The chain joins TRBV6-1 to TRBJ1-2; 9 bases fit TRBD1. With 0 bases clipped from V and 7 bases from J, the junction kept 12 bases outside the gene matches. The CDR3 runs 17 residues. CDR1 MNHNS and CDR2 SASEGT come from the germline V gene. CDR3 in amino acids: CASSEALTTGGRSGYTF. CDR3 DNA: TGTGCCAGCAGTGAAGCGCTTACGACAGGGGGACGTAGTGGCTACACCTTC.

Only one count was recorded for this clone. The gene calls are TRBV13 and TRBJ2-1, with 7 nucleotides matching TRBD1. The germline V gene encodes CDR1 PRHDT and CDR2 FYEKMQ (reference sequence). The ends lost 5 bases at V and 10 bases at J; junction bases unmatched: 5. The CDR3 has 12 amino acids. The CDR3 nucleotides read TGTGCCAGCAGCCAAAACAGGGGAGAGCAGTTCTTC. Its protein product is CASSQNRGEQFF.

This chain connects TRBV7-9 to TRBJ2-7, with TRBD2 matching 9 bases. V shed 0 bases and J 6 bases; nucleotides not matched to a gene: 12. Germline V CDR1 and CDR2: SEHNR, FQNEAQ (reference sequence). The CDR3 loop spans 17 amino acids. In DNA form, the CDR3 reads TGTGCCAGCAGCTTAGCGGTGGCGACTAGCGGAGCGGGCGAGCAGTACTTC. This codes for CASSLAVATSGAGEQYF.

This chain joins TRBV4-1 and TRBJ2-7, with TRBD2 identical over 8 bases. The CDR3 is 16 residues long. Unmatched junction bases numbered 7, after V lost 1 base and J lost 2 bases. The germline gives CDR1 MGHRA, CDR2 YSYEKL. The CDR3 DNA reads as TGCGCCAGCAGCCAAGTTCCGACTAGCGCAGCCTACGAGCAGTACTTC. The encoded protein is CASSQVPTSAAYEQYF.

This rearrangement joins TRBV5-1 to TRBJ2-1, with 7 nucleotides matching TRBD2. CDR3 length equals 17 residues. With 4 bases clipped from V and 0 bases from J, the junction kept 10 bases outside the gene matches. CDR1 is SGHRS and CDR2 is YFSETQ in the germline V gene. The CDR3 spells CASSATSDIPSYNEQFF. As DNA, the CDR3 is TGCGCCAGCAGCGCCACTAGCGACATCCCCTCCTACAATGAGCAGTTCTTC.

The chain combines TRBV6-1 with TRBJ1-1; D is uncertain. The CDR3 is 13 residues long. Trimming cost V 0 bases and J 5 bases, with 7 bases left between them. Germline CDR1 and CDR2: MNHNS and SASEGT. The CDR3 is CASSEAEQTEAFF. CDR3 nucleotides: TGTGCCAGCAGTGAAGCGGAACAGACTGAAGCTTTCTTT.